This TCR beta chain originates from a study of cytomegalovirus exposure and HLA in healthy donors. The study ran its PCR with 60 Vbeta and 13 Jbeta primers. The protocol was immunoSEQ multiplex PCR, while the TCRdb copy is restricted to in-frame clones and leaves out a portion. The sample has over 150,000 clones, about 82% seen once; the top ten hold about 7.7%. CDR1 is SQVTM and CDR2 is ANQGSEA in the germline V gene. V dropped 7 bases and J dropped 4; count of bases not matched to a gene: 13. The CDR3 contains 16 residues. The chain joins TRBV29-1 to TRBJ2-5; 12 bases align to TRBD2. The specimen sequenced was PBMCs. This receptor was taken from a woman aged 25 to 45 in good health and CMV-seropositive. The CDR3 DNA follows: TGCAGCGCCACCCCCACTAGCGGGGGGTACCTAGAGACCCAGTACTTC. Protein product: CSATPTSGGYLETQYF.